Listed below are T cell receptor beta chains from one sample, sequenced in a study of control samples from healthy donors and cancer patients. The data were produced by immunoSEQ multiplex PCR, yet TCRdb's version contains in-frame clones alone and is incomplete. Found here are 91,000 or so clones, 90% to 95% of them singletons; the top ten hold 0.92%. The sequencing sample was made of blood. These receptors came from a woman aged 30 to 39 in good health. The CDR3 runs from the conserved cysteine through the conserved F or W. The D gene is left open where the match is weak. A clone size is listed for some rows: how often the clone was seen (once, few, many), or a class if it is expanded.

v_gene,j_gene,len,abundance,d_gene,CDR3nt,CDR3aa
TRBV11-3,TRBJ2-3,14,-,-,TGTGCCAGCAGTCCCTTAAGCAGCACAGATACGCAGTATTTT,CASSPLSSTDTQYF
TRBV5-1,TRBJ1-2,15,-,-,TGCGCCAGCAGCCCCGAGACCGGGGGGCAATATGGCTACACCTTC,CASSPETGGQYGYTF
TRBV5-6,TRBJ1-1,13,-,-,TGTGCCAGCAGCTACATACGGGGTTTTGAAGCTTTCTTT,CASSYIRGFEAFF
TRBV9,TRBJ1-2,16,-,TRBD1,TGTGCCAGCAGCGTAGTGGGACAGGGACTTGACTATGGCTACACCTTC,CASSVVGQGLDYGYTF
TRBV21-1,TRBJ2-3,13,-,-,TGTGCCAGCAGCCGGACTAGCACAGATACGCAGTATTTT,CASSRTSTDTQYF
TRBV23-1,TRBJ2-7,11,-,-,TGCGCCAGCAGACCTAGGGGGGAGCAGTACTTC,CASRPRGEQYF
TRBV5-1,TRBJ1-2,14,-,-,TGCGCCAGCAGCTTGGGTCAAACATCCTATGGCTACACCTTC,CASSLGQTSYGYTF
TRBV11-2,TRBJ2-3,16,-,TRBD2,TGTGCCAGCAGCTTAGAGCAGCGGGGGATCAGGAATACGCAGTATTTT,CASSLEQRGIRNTQYF
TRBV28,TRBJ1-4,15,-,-,TGTGCCAGCAGATCCCCCCTGGGGGGGGATGAAAAACTGTTTTTT,CASRSPLGGDEKLFF
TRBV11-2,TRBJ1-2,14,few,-,TGTGCCAGCAGCTTAGATACAGGGCTCTATGGCTACACCTTC,CASSLDTGLYGYTF
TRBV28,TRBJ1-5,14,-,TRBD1,TGTGCCAGCAGTTTAACAGGGGGGCGGCAGCCCCAGCATTTT,CASSLTGGRQPQHF
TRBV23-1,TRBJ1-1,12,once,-,TGCGCCAGCAGTCAAAGTCAGGAACTAGCTTTCTTT,CASSQSQELAFF
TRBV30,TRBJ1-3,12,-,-,TGTGCCTGGAGTGTTAGGGGAAACACCATATATTTT,CAWSVRGNTIYF
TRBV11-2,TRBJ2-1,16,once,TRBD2,TGTGCCAGCACCTCCTTGGGTAGCGGGAGTTCGAATGAGCAGTTCTTC,CASTSLGSGSSNEQFF
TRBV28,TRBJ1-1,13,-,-,TGTGCCAGCACCCCGACAGAGAACACTGAAGCTTTCTTT,CASTPTENTEAFF
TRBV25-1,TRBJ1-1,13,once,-,TGTGCCAGCAGTGAACAAGAGAACACTGAAGCTTTCTTT,CASSEQENTEAFF
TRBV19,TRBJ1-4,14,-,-,TGTGCCAGTAGTCTCATCGGACCGAGGAGAGAACTGTTTTTT,CASSLIGPRRELFF
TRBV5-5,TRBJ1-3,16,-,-,TGTGCCAGCAGCCTCCGGGACGCCCGCTCTGGAAACACCATATATTTT,CASSLRDARSGNTIYF
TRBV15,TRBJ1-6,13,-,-,TGTGCCACCACCTCCGGGGCCTTGGCACCCCTCCACTTT,CATTSGALAPLHF
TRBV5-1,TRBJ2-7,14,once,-,TGCGCCAGCAGCTTGCGGACTGCCAGGGAGGAGCAGTACTTC,CASSLRTAREEQYF
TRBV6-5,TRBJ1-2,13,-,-,TGTGCCAGCAGTCTACAGGGCTGGTATGGCTACACCTTC,CASSLQGWYGYTF
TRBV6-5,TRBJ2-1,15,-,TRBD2,TGTGCCAGCAGTCCGCTAGCGGGAGTAGTGCATGAGCAGTTCTTC,CASSPLAGVVHEQFF
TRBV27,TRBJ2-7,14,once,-,TGTGCCAGCAGTTTAGGGGTTCTCTCCTACGAGCAGTACTTC,CASSLGVLSYEQYF
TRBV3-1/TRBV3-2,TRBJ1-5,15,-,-,TGTGCCAGCAGCCAACAAGCGGGACGCAATCAGCCCCAGCATTTT,CASSQQAGRNQPQHF
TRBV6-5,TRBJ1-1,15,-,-,TGTGCCAGCAGCTCGGGACGGGGAATGAACACTGAAGCTTTCTTT,CASSSGRGMNTEAFF
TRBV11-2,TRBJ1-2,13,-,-,TGTGCCAGCAGCCCGCAGAGGGATTATGGCTACACCTTC,CASSPQRDYGYTF
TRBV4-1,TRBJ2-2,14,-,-,TGCGCCAGCAGGAGCGACAGCAACACCGGGGAGCTGTTTTTT,CASRSDSNTGELFF
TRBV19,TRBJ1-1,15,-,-,TGTGCCAGTAGTATAGGACAGCGTTTGAACACTGAAGCTTTCTTT,CASSIGQRLNTEAFF
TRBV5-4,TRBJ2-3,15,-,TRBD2,TGTGCCAGCCGAGCCACTAGCGGGAGTAGAGATACGCAGTATTTT,CASRATSGSRDTQYF
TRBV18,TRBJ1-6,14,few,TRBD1,TGTGCCAGCTCACCGACAGGGGAGAGGTCACCCCTCCACTTT,CASSPTGERSPLHF
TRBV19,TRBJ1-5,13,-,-,TGTGCCAGTAGTACCAGGTGGGATCAGCCCCAGCATTTT,CASSTRWDQPQHF
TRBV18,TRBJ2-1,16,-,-,TGTGCCAGCTCAGTTGCGCAGGGTGTATCCTACAATGAGCAGTTCTTC,CASSVAQGVSYNEQFF
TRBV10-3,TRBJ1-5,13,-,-,TGTGCCATCACCCCCGGGGTAAATCAGCCCCAGCATTTT,CAITPGVNQPQHF
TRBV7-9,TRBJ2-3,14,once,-,TGTGCCAGCAGCCAAGACACCCGCACAGATACGCAGTATTTT,CASSQDTRTDTQYF
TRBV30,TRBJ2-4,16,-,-,TGTGCCTGCCTGGGGGGGCAGTTCCTAGCCAAAAACATTCAGTACTTC,CACLGGQFLAKNIQYF
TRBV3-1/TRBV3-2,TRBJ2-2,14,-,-,TGTGCCAGCAGCCAACTTTGGAACACCGGGGAGCTGTTTTTT,CASSQLWNTGELFF
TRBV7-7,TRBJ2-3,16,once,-,TGTGCCAGCAGCCAAGGGACTGGGACTAGCACAGATACGCAGTATTTT,CASSQGTGTSTDTQYF
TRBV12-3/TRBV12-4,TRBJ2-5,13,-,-,TGTGCCAGCAGTTTAAACAGGGAAGAGACCCAGTACTTC,CASSLNREETQYF
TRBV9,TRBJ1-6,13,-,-,TGTGCCAGCAGCACCTCCGATACGGGAACCCTCCACTTT,CASSTSDTGTLHF
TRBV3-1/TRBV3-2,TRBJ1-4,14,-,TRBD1,TGTGCCAGCAGCCAGACAGGGGTTAATGAAAAACTGTTTTTT,CASSQTGVNEKLFF
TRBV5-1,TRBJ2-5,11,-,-,TGCGCCAGCAGCTTGGGGCGAGACCAGTACTTC,CASSLGRDQYF
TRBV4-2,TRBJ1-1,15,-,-,TGTGCCAGCAGCCAAGAACTCCGGGGCAACACTGAAGCTTTCTTT,CASSQELRGNTEAFF
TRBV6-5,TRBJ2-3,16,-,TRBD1,TGTGCCAGCAGTTACCGGGCCGGGACAGGGGCAGATACGCAGTATTTT,CASSYRAGTGADTQYF
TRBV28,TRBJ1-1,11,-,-,TGTGCCAGCAGTTTAATACCTGAAGCTTTCTTT,CASSLIPEAFF
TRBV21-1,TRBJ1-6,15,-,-,TGTGCCAGCAGCAAAGTGAGGCAAAATAATTCACCCCTCCACTTT,CASSKVRQNNSPLHF
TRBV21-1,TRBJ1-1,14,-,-,TGTGCCAGCACCAGGGAGGAGGGGAACACTGAAGCTTTCTTT,CASTREEGNTEAFF
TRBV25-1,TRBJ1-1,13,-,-,TGTGCCAGCAGTGAAGGGGGGAACACTGAAGCTTTCTTT,CASSEGGNTEAFF
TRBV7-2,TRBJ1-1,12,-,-,TGTGCCAGCACCGTCAGGGGTGATGAAGCTTTCTTT,CASTVRGDEAFF
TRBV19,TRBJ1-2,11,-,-,TGTGCCAGTACTACAGGGATAGGCTACACCTTC,CASTTGIGYTF
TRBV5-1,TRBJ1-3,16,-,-,TGCGCCAGCAGCTTGGCGCCAGGGAAACTCGGAAACACCATATATTTT,CASSLAPGKLGNTIYF
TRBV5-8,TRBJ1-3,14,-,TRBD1,TGTGCCAGCAGGGGACAGGGTGTTGGAAACACCATATATTTT,CASRGQGVGNTIYF
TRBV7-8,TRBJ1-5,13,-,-,TGTGCCAGCAGCTTAGGCTCGGAACAGCCCCAGCATTTT,CASSLGSEQPQHF
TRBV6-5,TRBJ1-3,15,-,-,TGTGCCAGCGATACGACGGGGGGGAGGGGAAACACCATATATTTT,CASDTTGGRGNTIYF